This is a list of T cell receptor beta chains from one sample in a study of CD8 T cells in Susac syndrome. TCRdb re-called the immunoSEQ multiplex PCR reads through MiXCR, storing one row per CDR3 protein. The data hold roughly 200,000 distinct CDR3 sequences, with 90% to 95% observed a single time. Sequencing used CD4+ T cells from PBMCs. The origin of the receptors is a human donor with Susac syndrome. The CDR3 runs from the conserved cysteine through the conserved F or W. D genes are given only for firm matches. The size of a clone is reported for some rows only, either as once, few or many, or as a class for expanded clones.

>NA|TRBJ2-1|TRBV6-1|NA
TGTGCCAGCACTCCGGCCGGGACAAGTAGTTACAATGAGCAGTTCTTC
CASTPAGTSSYNEQFF
>NA|TRBJ2-5|TRBV20-1|NA
TGCAGTGCTAGAACTGACCTAGCTTCGGAGACCCAGTACTTC
CSARTDLASETQYF
>NA|TRBJ2-4|TRBV19|TRBD2
TGTGCCAGTAGCTTCCCAGGAACTAGCGCTGGAGCCAAAAACATTCAGTACTTC
CASSFPGTSAGAKNIQYF
>NA|TRBJ1-1|TRBV20-1|TRBD1
TGCAGTGCTAGAGTGAGGACAGGGGACACTGAAGCTTTCTTT
CSARVRTGDTEAFF
>NA|TRBJ2-3|TRBV20-1|TRBD1
TGCAGTGCTGATTACAGGGGGTTGCGTACAGATACGCAGTATTTT
CSADYRGLRTDTQYF
>NA|TRBJ1-1|TRBV20-1|TRBD1
TGCAGTGCTCCCAGGACAGGGAGGGACACTGAAGCTTTCTTT
CSAPRTGRDTEAFF
>NA|TRBJ1-2|TRBV18|NA
TGTGCCAGCTCACCTGCGCAGGGAGGCAATGGCTACACCTTC
CASSPAQGGNGYTF
>NA|TRBJ2-5|TRBV3-1|TRBD2
TGTGCCAGCAGCCAAGTGGCAGCGGGAGGCGGGGAGACCCAGTACTTC
CASSQVAAGGGETQYF
>NA|TRBJ2-1|TRBV7-3|TRBD2
TGTGCCAGCAGCTTAACGGGGACTAGTGGCAATGAGCAGTTCTTC
CASSLTGTSGNEQFF
>NA|TRBJ1-1|TRBV7-9|NA
TGTGCCAGCAGCTTTAACCCAGCGGAGGCTTTCTTT
CASSFNPAEAFF
>NA|TRBJ2-1|TRBV25-1|TRBD2
TGTGCCAGCAGTGGAGGACTAGCGGGGGGGAGCTCCTACAATGAGCAGTTCTTC
CASSGGLAGGSSYNEQFF
>NA|TRBJ1-5|TRBV20-1|NA
TGCAGTGCTAGAGATGGACTAGCGGGCAATCAGCCCCAGCATTTT
CSARDGLAGNQPQHF
>NA|TRBJ2-6|TRBV5-6|NA
TGTGCCAGCAGCTTGGTGGAATCGGCCAACGTCCTGACTTTC
CASSLVESANVLTF
>NA|TRBJ2-2|TRBV12-3/TRBV12-4|NA
TGTGCCAGCAGTTTCGCGCCAAACACCGGGGAGCTGTTTTTT
CASSFAPNTGELFF
>NA|TRBJ1-6|TRBV5-1|NA
TGCGCCAGCAGCTTTTCCGCCTCCGACAGGCGCCTCCACTTT
CASSFSASDRRLHF
>NA|TRBJ2-7|TRBV14|NA
TGTGCCAGCAGCTGGACAAGCTCCTACGAGCAGTACTTC
CASSWTSSYEQYF
>NA|TRBJ2-5|TRBV30|NA
TGTGCCTGGTCTGCTCACCGGGGAGGAGCCCAGTACTTC
CAWSAHRGGAQYF
>NA|TRBJ1-1|TRBV18|NA
TGTGCCAGCTCAGGGGTCCTGCAGAACACTGAAGCTTTCTTT
CASSGVLQNTEAFF
>NA|TRBJ2-1|TRBV7-2|NA
TGTGCCAGCAGCTCCCGGGCGACTTTGAGCTCCTACAATGAGCAGTTCTTC
CASSSRATLSSYNEQFF
>NA|TRBJ2-1|TRBV12-5|TRBD2
TGTGCTAGTGGTTTCCGACTAGCGCCTTCCTACAATGAGCAGTTCTTC
CASGFRLAPSYNEQFF
>once|TRBJ2-1|TRBV12-3/TRBV12-4|NA
TGTGCCAGCAAAGGGGTTACAAATGAGCAGTTCTTC
CASKGVTNEQFF
>NA|TRBJ2-7|TRBV6-2/TRBV6-3|TRBD2
TGTGCCGGCGCGAGTAGCGGGAGCTCCTACGAGCAGTACTTC
CAGASSGSSYEQYF
>NA|TRBJ1-5|TRBV30|NA
TGTGCCTGGAGAGAGCGGGGGGACGGATTCCAGCCCCAGCATTTT
CAWRERGDGFQPQHF
>NA|TRBJ1-1|TRBV29-1|NA
TGCAGCGTTTCTAGGGTCATGAACACTGAAGCTTTCTTT
CSVSRVMNTEAFF
>NA|TRBJ2-5|TRBV20-1|TRBD2
TGCAGTGCTAGTGTGACTAGCGGGAGACCCCAAGAGACCCAGTACTTC
CSASVTSGRPQETQYF
>once|TRBJ1-2|TRBV4-1|NA
TGCGCCAGCAGCCAAGTAACAGGCTATGGCTACACCTTC
CASSQVTGYGYTF
>NA|TRBJ2-2|TRBV19|TRBD2
TGTGCCAGTAGTGCGCCGGGACTAGCGGAAAACACCGGGGAGCTGTTTTTT
CASSAPGLAENTGELFF
>NA|TRBJ2-7|TRBV25-1|NA
TGTGCCAGCAGTGAATTTGCAGGGGACACCTACGAGCAGTACTTC
CASSEFAGDTYEQYF
>NA|TRBJ1-1|TRBV19|TRBD1
TGTGCCAGTAGTAGACAGGGGGCAAACACTGAAGCTTTCTTT
CASSRQGANTEAFF
>NA|TRBJ2-5|TRBV6-2/TRBV6-3|NA
TGTGCCAGCAGTTACCCCGACAGCCGAGGGGAGACCCAGTACTTC
CASSYPDSRGETQYF
>once|TRBJ2-5|TRBV20-1|TRBD2
TGCAGTGCCGACTTGGGACTAGCGGGAGGCAGCGAGACCCAGTACTTC
CSADLGLAGGSETQYF
>NA|TRBJ2-1|TRBV10-3|TRBD1
TGTGCCATCAATGCACAGGGGAGCTCCTACAATGAGCAGTTCTTC
CAINAQGSSYNEQFF
>NA|TRBJ2-1|TRBV28|NA
TGTGCCAGCAGTTTCTCACCATACAATGAGCAGTTCTTC
CASSFSPYNEQFF
>once|TRBJ1-5|TRBV7-8|NA
TGTGCCAGCAGCTTTAGACGGAATAGCAATCAGCCCCAGCATTTT
CASSFRRNSNQPQHF
>NA|TRBJ2-7|TRBV5-6|TRBD2
TGTGCCAGCAGCCCCAGGGCTAGCGGGGCCCCCTACGAGCAGTACTTC
CASSPRASGAPYEQYF
>NA|TRBJ1-1|TRBV12-5|NA
TGTGCTAGTGGTTTCTCGGGGGACACTGAAGCTTTCTTT
CASGFSGDTEAFF
>NA|TRBJ1-4|TRBV2|NA
TGTGCCAGCAGTCGGCAGACCCAGGTTAATGAAAAACTGTTTTTT
CASSRQTQVNEKLFF
>NA|TRBJ1-1|TRBV6-6|NA
TGTGCCAGCAGGCAACAGGGGAACACTGAAGCTTTCTTT
CASRQQGNTEAFF
>NA|TRBJ1-1|TRBV20-1|NA
TGCAGTGCTAGTAGAGGTGCACCCTACATGAACACTGAAGCTTTCTTT
CSASRGAPYMNTEAFF
>NA|TRBJ2-3|TRBV7-9|NA
TGTGCCAGCAGAGGACCTTTCACAGATACGCAGTATTTT
CASRGPFTDTQYF